Listed here is a single T cell receptor beta chain. This sample is drawn from a study of T cells in Graves' hyperthyroidism and ophthalmopathy. Germline CDR1 and CDR2: KGHDR and SFDVKD. The V and J ends lost 4 bases and 8 bases, in that order; junction bases with no gene match: 6. CDR3 size: 14 residues. In patients aged 18 to 65, hyperthyroidism was newly diagnosed, with duration under 2 months. Exclusion criteria comprised uncontrolled infection, other autoimmune disease, pregnancy or lactation. Amplification targeted TCR beta CDR3 regions from RNA transcripts. Researchers ran a first-round RT-PCR on the TCR CDR3 using the HTBI primer set. TCRdb recomputed calls from the multiplex PCR reads with MiXCR, one row per CDR3 protein. The sample has 610,000 or so distinct CDR3 sequences, 40% to 55% seen once; the top ten hold around 7.7%.

V is TRBV24-1 and J is TRBJ2-2; 7 positions agree with TRBD2. Sequenced material: peripheral blood or thyroid tissue (not recorded which). This TCR came from a woman aged 18 to 35 with Graves' hyperthyroidism. In nucleotides, the CDR3 is TGTGCCACCAGTGACCTCGGGAGGCAAGGGGAGCTGTTTTTT. Its protein is CATSDLGRQGELFF.